Listed here are 7 T cell receptor beta chains from one sample, sequenced in a study of blood T cells in healthy people across ages. Primed by a sample-barcoded 5' primer and a J-beta primer mix, a second PCR proceeded for 7 to 11 cycles. TCRdb reprocessed the 5' RACE reads with MiXCR, giving one entry per CDR3 protein. Of 1.2 million to 1.5 million distinct CDR3 sequences in the sample, roughly 59% were seen once. Sequenced: blood. The receptors were sampled from a man between 18 and 29 years old in good health.

The chain joins TRBV6-5 to TRBJ2-3, with D maybe TRBD2 (5 bases). Germline-derived CDR1 and CDR2 are MNHEY and SVGAGI. Trimming took 6 bases from V and 3 from J, leaving 19 bases between them. This CDR3 spans 16 amino acids. The CDR3 DNA reads TGTGCCAGCAGCCCGAGCACCCGGGAAAGAACAGATACGCAGTATTTT. This sequence encodes CASSPSTRERTDTQYF.

This clonotype was observed a handful of times. The chain combines TRBV2 with TRBJ1-1; 8 nucleotides align to TRBD1. CDR1 SNHLY and CDR2 FYNNEI come from the germline V gene. There are 12 residues in the CDR3. CDR3 region: CTIGTGNTEAFF. The CDR3 DNA follows: TGTACGATCGGGACAGGGAACACTGAAGCTTTCTTT.

The rearrangement uses TRBV28 and TRBJ2-3, with D possibly TRBD2 on 6 matching bases. Germline V gene sequence: CDR1 MDHEN, CDR2 SYDVKM. There are 18 residues in the CDR3. The V gene lost 4 bases and the J gene lost 2 bases, with 22 bases spanning the gap. This chain's CDR3 is CASSSSVLSGGYTDTQYF. DNA for the CDR3: TGTGCCAGCAGTTCCAGCGTTCTATCCGGGGGTTACACAGATACGCAGTATTTT.

The CDR3 region has the DNA TGTGCCAGCAGCCCCACCGGGCATGATGAAAAACTGTTTTTT. Residues: CASSPTGHDEKLFF. The rearrangement links TRBV25-1 to TRBJ1-4; D unresolved. CDR1 is MGHDK and CDR2 is SYGVNS in the germline V gene. V lost 6 bases, J lost 6 bases, and 14 bases lay in between. The CDR3 is 14 amino acids.

The sample holds many counts of this clonotype. The V gene is TRBV4-2, the J gene TRBJ2-3, with D maybe TRBD2 (5 bases). With 1 base removed from V and 2 bases from J, the gap between germline ends came to 13 bases. CDR1 and CDR2 from the germline V gene are LGHNA and YNFKEQ. This CDR3 contains 16 residues. The CDR3 bases are TGTGCCAGCAGCCAAGGAAGAGAGGGCTACACAGATACGCAGTATTTT. Protein: CASSQGREGYTDTQYF.

The rearrangement links TRBV9 to TRBJ2-5; D is possibly TRBD1 (6 bases). Germline V gene sequence: CDR1 SGDLS, CDR2 YYNGEE. With 0 bases removed from V and 5 bases from J, the gap between germline ends came to 14 bases. The CDR3 is 15 amino acids. CDR3 coding DNA: TGTGCCAGCAGCGTAGCTCCAGGGGTAGGGGAGACCCAGTACTTC. It specifies CASSVAPGVGETQYF. The whole variable domain, filled in from reference TRBV9 and TRBJ2-5, reads DSGVTQTPKHLITATGQRVTLRCSPRSGDLSVYWYQQSLDQGLQFLIQYYNGEERAKGNILERFSAQQFPDLHSELNLSSLELGDSALYFCASSVAPGVGETQYFGPGTRLLVL.

In regard to this clonotype: Germline and junction disagree at one end, which may indicate a read error. This chain links TRBV3-1 with TRBJ1-1; D not certain. The germline gives CDR1 LGHDT, CDR2 YNNKEL (reference sequence). The CDR3 has 14 residues. The CDR3 spells CASNQDSYRTEAFF. CDR3 DNA sequence: TGTGCCAGCAACCAAGATTCTTATCGGACTGAAGCTTTCTTT. Filled out from reference TRBV3-1 and TRBJ1-1, the complete variable domain reads DTAVSQTPKYLVTQMGNDKSIKCEQNLGHDTMYWYKQDSKKFLKIMFSYNNKELIINETVPNRFSPKSPDKAHLNLHINSLELGDSAVYFCASNQDSYRTEAFFGQGTRLTVV.